What follows is one TCR beta chain and its context. Researchers took RNA transcripts and amplified the TCR beta CDR3 regions from them. An initial round of RT-PCR targeting the TCR CDR3 relied on the HTBI primer set. TCRdb independently ran MiXCR on the multiplex PCR reads; one entry per CDR3 protein. This sample yields fewer than 350,000 distinct CDR3 sequences, of which about 20% are seen a single time; 45% to 55% belongs to the top ten. The data derive from a study of T cells in Graves' hyperthyroidism and ophthalmopathy. Germline CDR1 and CDR2: ENHRY and SYGVKD. V shed 8 bases and J 7 bases; nucleotides not matched to a gene: 9. CDR3 length: 13 residues.

The TCR was taken from a woman aged 45-59 years with Graves' hyperthyroidism. Sequencing used blood. The chain is built from TRBV10-3 and TRBJ2-3, with TRBD2 identical over 7 bases. The CDR3 sequence: CAIRAGAGNTQYF. Here the CDR3 DNA reads TGTGCCATCCGGGCGGGAGCGGGGAATACGCAGTATTTT.